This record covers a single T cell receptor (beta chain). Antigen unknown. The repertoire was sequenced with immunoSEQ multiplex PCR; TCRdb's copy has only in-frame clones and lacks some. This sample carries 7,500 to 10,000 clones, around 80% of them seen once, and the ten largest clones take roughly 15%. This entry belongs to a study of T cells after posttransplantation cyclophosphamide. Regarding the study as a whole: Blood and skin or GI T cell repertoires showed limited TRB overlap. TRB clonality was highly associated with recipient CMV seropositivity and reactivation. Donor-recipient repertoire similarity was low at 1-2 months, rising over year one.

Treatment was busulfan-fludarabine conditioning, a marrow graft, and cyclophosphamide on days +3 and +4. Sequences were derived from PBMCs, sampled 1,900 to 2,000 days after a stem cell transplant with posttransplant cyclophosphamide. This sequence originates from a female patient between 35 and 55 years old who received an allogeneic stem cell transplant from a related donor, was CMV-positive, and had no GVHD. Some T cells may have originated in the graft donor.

For the CDR3, the DNA is TGTGCCAGCAAAACAGGGACTAGCAATCAGCCCCAGCATTTT. It encodes CASKTGTSNQPQHF. This sequence joins TRBV2 and TRBJ1-5, with D perhaps TRBD1 (6 bases). The CDR3 is 14 residues long. Germline loops: CDR1 SNHLY, CDR2 FYNNEI. The V end lost 7 bases, the J end lost 0 bases, and 10 bases lay between the germline ends.